Below, 2 T cell receptor beta chains from the same sample are listed, as sequenced in a study of CD8 T cells in Susac syndrome. It was with random hexamers that about 0.45 to 1 ug RNA was reverse transcribed. In TCRdb, the immunoSEQ multiplex PCR reads were re-called with MiXCR into one record per CDR3 protein. The table has roughly 200,000 distinct CDR3 sequences, 94% seen once. Input material: CD4+ T cells from PBMCs. The receptor set was obtained from a human donor with Susac syndrome.

This chain links TRBV18 with TRBJ1-5; 8 positions match TRBD1. Germline V gene sequence: CDR1 KGHSH, CDR2 LQKENI. V dropped 3 bases and J dropped 3; count of bases not matched to a gene: 4. CDR3 length: 15 residues. This CDR3 reads CASSPPGQDNQPQHF. Written as DNA, the CDR3 is TGTGCCAGCTCACCTCCGGGACAGGACAATCAGCCCCAGCATTTT. Variable domain in full (rest from reference TRBV18 and TRBJ1-5): NAGVMQNPRHLVRRRGQEARLRCSPMKGHSHVYWYRQLPEEGLKFMVYLQKENIIDESGMPKERFSAEFPKEGPSILRIQQVVRGDSAAYFCASSPPGQDNQPQHFGDGTRLSIL.

The chain combines TRBV6-5 with TRBJ1-2; D is possibly TRBD1 (6 bases). Germline CDR1 and CDR2: MNHEY and SVGAGI. V dropped 7 bases and J dropped 4 bases, with 19 bases sitting between them. This CDR3 contains 15 residues. CDR3 amino acids: CASTPQQGRGYGYTF. DNA of the CDR3: TGTGCCAGCACTCCACAACAGGGTCGAGGCTATGGCTACACCTTC.